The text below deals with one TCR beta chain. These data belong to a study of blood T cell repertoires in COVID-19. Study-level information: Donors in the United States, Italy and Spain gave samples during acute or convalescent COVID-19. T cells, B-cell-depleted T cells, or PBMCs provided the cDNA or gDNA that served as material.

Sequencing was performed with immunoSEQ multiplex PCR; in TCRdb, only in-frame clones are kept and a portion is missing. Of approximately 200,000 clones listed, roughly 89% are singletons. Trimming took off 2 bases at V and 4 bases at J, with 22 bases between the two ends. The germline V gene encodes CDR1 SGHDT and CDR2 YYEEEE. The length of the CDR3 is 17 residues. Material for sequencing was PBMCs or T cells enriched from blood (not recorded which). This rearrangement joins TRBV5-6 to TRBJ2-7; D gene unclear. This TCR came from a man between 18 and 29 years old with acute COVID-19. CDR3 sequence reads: CASSLSSRLHTTYEQYF. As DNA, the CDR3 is TGTGCCAGCAGCTTAAGCTCGAGGCTCCATACGACTTACGAGCAGTACTTC.